The next 9 T cell receptor beta chains were all read from a single sample in a study of T cell responses to AZD1222 COVID-19 vaccine. Generated by immunoSEQ multiplex PCR, the TCRdb table keeps only in-frame clones and is missing some. This sample yields 160,000 or so clones, of which about nine tenths are seen a single time; 3.5% to 4.5% belongs to the top ten. This specimen was peripheral blood, taken 28 days after the second dose of the MenACWY control vaccine. These receptor sequences come from an adult who received the MenACWY meningococcal vaccine as a control.

V gene TRBV14 combines with J gene TRBJ1-4, with D hard to call. Trimming pared 0 bases from V and 10 bases from J, leaving 21 bases between. There are 17 residues in the CDR3. CDR1 and CDR2 (germline): SGHDN, FVKESK. CDR3 sequence reads: CASSQDEPWHPPGKLFF. In DNA form, the CDR3 reads TGTGCCAGCAGCCAAGATGAGCCATGGCACCCCCCGGGAAAACTGTTTTTT.

The rearrangement links TRBV9 to TRBJ1-5; D possibly corresponds to TRBD1 (6 bases). V lost 2 bases and J 1 base, leaving 10 bases between the germline ends. The CDR3 spans 15 residues. Germline CDR1 reads SGDLS; CDR2 reads YYNGEE. CDR3 sequence: CASSVEGGSNQPQHF. The CDR3 nucleotides are TGTGCCAGCAGCGTGGAGGGGGGGAGCAATCAGCCCCAGCATTTT.

This sequence joins TRBV15 and TRBJ1-2; D is undetermined. This CDR3 spans 13 amino acids. CDR1 and CDR2 (germline): LNHNV, YYDKDF (reference sequence). The ends were cut back, 0 bases at V and 5 bases at J, with 7 bases in the middle. Here the CDR3 reads CATSRDRLYGYTF. The CDR3 DNA reads as TGTGCCACCAGCAGAGATCGCCTTTATGGCTACACCTTC.

The chain has TRBV7-9 and TRBJ1-5, with TRBD1 matching 10 bases. Losses at the gene ends were 4 bases for V and 2 bases for J; bases not matched to a gene: 14. The CDR3 is 19 amino acids. Germline V gene lookup returns CDR1 SEHNR and CDR2 FQNEAQ (reference sequence). The CDR3 sequence is CASSSFSGTGVIGNQPQHF. CDR3 in DNA: TGTGCCAGCAGCTCTTTTTCCGGGACAGGGGTCATAGGCAATCAGCCCCAGCATTTT.

The chain combines TRBV14 with TRBJ2-5; D ambiguous. With 0 bases removed from V and 3 bases from J, the gap between germline ends came to 8 bases. CDR3 size: 14 residues. Germline V gives CDR1 SGHDN, CDR2 FVKESK. The CDR3 sequence is CASSQDGNEETQYF. Here the CDR3 DNA reads TGTGCCAGCAGCCAAGATGGCAATGAAGAGACCCAGTACTTC. Filled out from reference TRBV14 and TRBJ2-5, the complete variable domain reads EAGVTQFPSHSVIEKGQTVTLRCDPISGHDNLYWYRRVMGKEIKFLLHFVKESKQDESGMPNNRFLAERTGGTYSTLKVQPAELEDSGVYFCASSQDGNEETQYFGPGTRLLVL.

The J gene is TRBJ1-5, the V gene TRBV5-6; D unclear. Germline CDR1 is SGHDT and CDR2 is YYEEEE. The germline V and J ends were trimmed by 2 bases and 4 bases, with 10 bases remaining between them. The CDR3 contains 14 residues. The CDR3 here is CASSFGLGNQPQHF. The CDR3 nucleotides are TGTGCCAGCAGCTTCGGGCTTGGAAATCAGCCCCAGCATTTT.

This sequence joins TRBV3-1 (or the pseudogene TRBV3-2) and TRBJ1-2; possibly TRBD1 for D (5 bases). This CDR3 spans 15 amino acids. In germline, CDR1 is LGHDT, CDR2 YNNKEL (reference sequence). The V and J ends lost 2 bases and 8 bases respectively, with 18 bases between them. CDR3 sequence (DNA): TGTGCCAGCAGCCAATCCCCCGAGACAGCTGGGGGCTACACCTTC. This translates into CASSQSPETAGGYTF.

The CDR3 region is CASSLSPGRGYNEQFF. The CDR3 nucleotides are TGTGCCAGCAGTTTATCGCCAGGGAGAGGGTACAATGAGCAGTTCTTC. The chain uses TRBV27 and TRBJ2-1, with D possibly called TRBD1 or TRBD2 (5 bases each). CDR1 and CDR2 (germline): MNHEY, SMNVEV (reference sequence). V shed 0 bases and J shed 4 bases, with 13 bases lying between them. The CDR3 is 16 amino acids.

The chain employs TRBV5-1 and TRBJ2-1; 11 bases are a match to TRBD1. Germline CDR1 reads SGHRS; CDR2 reads YFSETQ. V was pared by 5 bases and J by 10 bases, with 11 bases of the junction left unmatched. The CDR3 covers 15 residues. The CDR3 loop is CASSRTGGVLGEQFF. CDR3 DNA: TGCGCCAGCAGTCGGACAGGGGGCGTCTTAGGAGAGCAGTTCTTC.